Sequencing of this T cell receptor (beta chain) was carried out in a study of CD8 T cells in ankylosing spondylitis (TCRdb year 2017). Broadly, across the study: The study set out to find disease-linked TCR variants by profiling T cell receptor beta repertoires in ankylosing spondylitis patients and healthy donors. In total, the full study cohort was made up of some 110 healthy donors and approximately 24 ankylosing spondylitis patients. Peripheral blood was sampled, and synovial fluid was additionally collected from ankylosing spondylitis patients. What the authors observed across the whole study: Some motif variants had previously been reported in the synovial fluid and blood of reactive arthritis patients, which suggests shared mechanisms of disease initiation. The disease-linked clones had a CD8+ phenotype and were found at relatively low frequencies in peripheral blood. A TCR beta motif made up of about eight highly homologous amino acid variants appeared to be characteristic of blood from ankylosing spondylitis patients. The disease-linked clones were reported as significantly enriched in matched synovial fluid samples from ankylosing spondylitis patients.

Concerning this clonotype itself: Its binding antigen is unknown. Within one base of it there is no much larger clone, and no base qualities were kept.

CDR1 and CDR2 are read off the germline V gene (reference sequence) as SEHNR and FQNEAQ. The CDR3 runs 16 residues from the cysteine to the phenylalanine. Solely the CDR3 DNA is kept, with 48 bases framed from the first base. Trimming accounts for 5 bases at V and 4 bases at J, while the number of junction bases matched to no gene is 10. These reads were obtained on an Illumina HiSeq 2500. TCR beta libraries were prepared by quantitative 5'-RACE with molecular barcodes. Under the source paper's analysis protocol: A new computational method, built on a probabilistic model of VDJ rearrangement, was used to identify disease-linked TCR variants. TCRdb applied fastp at Q25 and MiXCR to the public reads, then kept only in-frame beta chains. Here each entry gathers all rows of one CDR3 protein and keeps the most common genes and DNA. The V and J calls and clone size are TCRdb's, not the authors'. The sample table contains 300,000 to 400,000 distinct CDR3 sequences; only one count was recorded for 20% of them. The leading ten clones occupy roughly 14% of the sample.

In this chain, TRBV7-9 is recombined with TRBJ2-1; the central 8 bases match TRBD2. Material: blood, either unsorted or a sorted T cell fraction (not recorded which). The clonotype was recovered from a male donor with ankylosing spondylitis or in good health (not recorded which). DNA sequence: TGTGCCAGCAGCCCCCTGCGGGGGGCCTTTTACAATGAGCAGTTCTTC. The resulting protein is CASSPLRGAFYNEQFF.